This is a list of T cell receptor beta chains from one sample in a study of CD4 T cells in lung cancer. Sequencing was performed with immunoSEQ multiplex PCR; in TCRdb, only in-frame clones are kept and a portion is missing. Altogether roughly 9,800 clones are present, over 60% being singletons, with the ten largest covering roughly 14%. The sequenced sample consisted of normal lung tissue taken away from the tumor. These TCRs come from a man aged 55 to 70 with non-small cell lung cancer. Both conserved end residues are part of each CDR3. A D gene is named only where the DNA matches it firmly. Where a row states a size, it is once, few, many or the class of an expanded clone; other rows omit it.

D,J,V,size,CDR3,DNA
NA,TRBJ1-2,TRBV30,NA,CAWSEKNFYGYTF,TGTGCCTGGAGTGAGAAGAACTTCTATGGCTACACCTTC
NA,TRBJ1-1,TRBV25-1,NA,CASSVGRGGTEAFF,TGTGCCAGCAGTGTGGGTAGGGGAGGCACTGAAGCTTTCTTT
NA,TRBJ2-5,TRBV14,NA,CASSQDFGSGEQYF,TGTGCCAGCAGCCAAGATTTTGGCTCCGGGGAGCAGTACTTC
NA,TRBJ1-5,TRBV6-5,few,CASSSGGRRPQHF,TGTGCCAGCAGTTCCGGAGGGCGCCGGCCCCAGCATTTT
NA,TRBJ2-7,TRBV7-2,NA,CASSLVDGSYEQYF,TGTGCCAGCAGCTTAGTGGACGGGAGCTACGAGCAGTACTTC
TRBD1,TRBJ1-3,TRBV19,NA,CASTSGGDRGNTIYF,TGTGCCAGTACCTCCGGCGGGGACAGAGGAAACACCATATATTTT
TRBD2,TRBJ2-2,TRBV4-1,few,CASSQDTAASGSSRTGELFF,TGCGCCAGCAGCCAAGATACTGCAGCTAGCGGGAGTTCGCGTACCGGGGAGCTGTTTTTT
NA,TRBJ1-2,TRBV21-1,few,CASSIRERGYTF,TGTGCCAGCAGCATTCGTGAGCGAGGCTACACCTTC
TRBD1,TRBJ1-3,TRBV30,few,CAWSVYRGSGNTIYF,TGTGCCTGGAGTGTCTACAGGGGAAGTGGAAACACCATATATTTT
TRBD1,TRBJ1-3,TRBV7-6,medium-sized,CASSNRGSGNTIYF,TGTGCCAGCAGTAACAGGGGCTCTGGAAACACCATATATTTT
NA,TRBJ1-1,TRBV28,NA,CASSLRPGHPNTEAFF,TGTGCCAGCAGTTTAAGGCCGGGACACCCGAACACTGAAGCTTTCTTT
NA,TRBJ1-3,TRBV5-6,NA,CASSLKTRSGNTIYF,TGTGCCAGCAGCTTGAAGACTCGCTCTGGAAACACCATATATTTT
TRBD2,TRBJ2-1,TRBV7-3,NA,CASSLTSGSNEQFF,TGTGCCAGCAGCTTAACTAGCGGGAGCAATGAGCAGTTCTTC
NA,TRBJ1-1,TRBV5-1,few,CASSLGAEGTEAFF,TGCGCCAGCAGCTTGGGGGCCGAGGGCACTGAAGCTTTCTTT
TRBD1,TRBJ1-2,TRBV28,few,CASSLSGGYGYTF,TGTGCCAGCAGTTTATCAGGGGGCTATGGCTACACCTTC
TRBD1,TRBJ2-6,TRBV5-1,many,CASSLETGVYSGANVLTF,TGCGCCAGCAGCTTGGAGACAGGGGTCTACTCTGGGGCCAACGTCCTGACTTTC
NA,TRBJ2-6,TRBV29-1,medium-sized,CSVEDRGSGANVLTF,TGCAGCGTTGAAGATCGGGGATCTGGGGCCAACGTCCTGACTTTC
TRBD2,TRBJ2-7,TRBV6-5,NA,CASSYRGGLVEQYF,TGTGCCAGCAGTTACCGGGGGGGGTTAGTGGAGCAGTACTTC
TRBD2,TRBJ2-1,TRBV5-1,NA,CASSSPGLAGLSYNEQFF,TGCGCCAGCAGCTCTCCGGGACTAGCAGGCCTCTCCTACAATGAGCAGTTCTTC
NA,TRBJ1-5,TRBV28,once,CASSYLGAESRGAQHF,TGTGCCAGCAGTTACCTTGGGGCCGAAAGTCGGGGGGCCCAGCATTTT
TRBD2,TRBJ2-1,TRBV5-1,once,CASSRGGDADNEQFF,TGCGCCAGCAGCCGCGGGGGGGACGCAGACAATGAGCAGTTCTTC
NA,TRBJ2-3,TRBV5-6,NA,CASTYSDTQYF,TGTGCCAGCACCTACTCAGATACGCAGTATTTT
TRBD1,TRBJ1-3,TRBV30,NA,CARGTGVGNTIYF,TGTGCCCGCGGGACAGGGGTTGGAAACACCATATATTTT
NA,TRBJ2-1,TRBV9,few,CASSVKQSGGNEQFF,TGTGCCAGCAGCGTAAAACAGTCAGGGGGGAATGAGCAGTTCTTC
NA,TRBJ2-1,TRBV7-9,medium-sized,CASSPLNRVGNEQFF,TGTGCCAGCAGCCCCCTAAACAGGGTAGGGAATGAGCAGTTCTTC
TRBD2,TRBJ2-3,TRBV15,few,CATSRDPPTSGSTDTQYF,TGTGCCACCAGCAGAGATCCCCCGACTAGCGGAAGCACAGATACGCAGTATTTT
TRBD2,TRBJ2-7,TRBV4-2,NA,CASSQDVPAGTSGHYEQYF,TGTGCCAGCAGCCAAGATGTTCCCGCCGGGACTAGCGGCCACTACGAGCAGTACTTC
NA,TRBJ1-5,TRBV6-1,NA,CASSLSGDSNQPQHF,TGTGCCAGCAGCCTCTCAGGGGATAGCAATCAGCCCCAGCATTTT
NA,TRBJ2-3,TRBV7-9,NA,CASSLDRGGWSDTQYF,TGTGCCAGCAGCTTAGATCGAGGGGGTTGGTCAGATACGCAGTATTTT
NA,TRBJ1-2,TRBV7-3,NA,CASSPGEGLYGYTF,TGTGCCAGCAGCCCCGGTGAGGGTCTCTATGGCTACACCTTC
NA,TRBJ2-7,TRBV21-1,few,CASSKHRVYITRGSSYRNEQYF,TGTGCCAGCAGCAAACATCGTGTGTATATCACGAGGGGGTCCAGCTATCGAAACGAGCAGTACTTC
TRBD2,TRBJ2-5,TRBV5-6,NA,CASSLGLAGGETQYF,TGTGCCAGCAGCTTGGGACTAGCGGGAGGAGAGACCCAGTACTTC
NA,TRBJ1-2,TRBV29-1,medium-sized,CSVNLLTAYGYTF,TGCAGCGTAAACCTGCTTACTGCCTATGGCTACACCTTC
TRBD2,TRBJ2-5,TRBV28,NA,CASSSPPIAGGPQETQYF,TGTGCCAGCAGTTCCCCTCCCATAGCGGGAGGGCCTCAAGAGACCCAGTACTTC
TRBD1,TRBJ2-3,TRBV9,NA,CASSAGQGPDTQYF,TGTGCCAGCAGCGCGGGACAGGGGCCAGATACGCAGTATTTT
NA,TRBJ2-3,TRBV19,medium-sized,CASAQGRNTDTQYF,TGTGCCAGTGCTCAGGGCCGAAACACAGATACGCAGTATTTT
TRBD2,TRBJ2-3,TRBV4-2,NA,CASSQRTSGRTDTQYF,TGTGCCAGCAGCCAGCGGACTAGCGGGAGGACAGATACGCAGTATTTT
TRBD2,TRBJ2-3,TRBV4-2,once,CASSQDGGGTDTQYF,TGTGCCAGCAGCCAAGACGGGGGGGGCACAGATACGCAGTATTTT
NA,TRBJ2-2,TRBV6-4,NA,CASSDSEAGELFF,TGTGCCAGCAGTGACTCGGAGGCCGGGGAGCTGTTTTTT